The clone carrying this T cell receptor (beta chain) was counted a few times. No antigen is known for it. The single heparinised draw taken from each donor contained about 110 mL of blood on average. Populations isolated by sorting all had purity greater than 95%. The CDR3 has 13 amino acids. Germline values: CDR1 GTSNPN, CDR2 SVGIG (reference sequence). The J segment lost 5 bases and the V segment lost 5 bases, leaving 8 bases of the junction unmatched. The entry originates in a study of beta chain features in type 1 diabetes. General study findings and limits: Compared with healthy donors, patients appeared to share more similar naive, central memory and regulatory TCRB repertoires. All four CD4+ subsets of Type 1 diabetes patients contained TCRB CDR3s that were moderately but significantly shorter.

Sequencing targeted expressed TCRB transcripts, as all isolated RNA had been reverse transcribed. Reads from naive, central memory and regulatory T cell samples averaged about 3.8 million. This table comes from immunoSEQ multiplex PCR, and its TCRdb copy is limited to in-frame clones, with some not included. Among over 600,000 clones, around 12% were seen once, and the ten largest hold more than 0.095%. This clonotype originated in a man aged 25-40 years with type 1 diabetes. Material for sequencing was naive CD4+ T cells from blood. The gene calls are TRBV30 and TRBJ2-7; 8 nucleotides align to TRBD1. The CDR3 loop reads CAWGQGLSDEQYF. As DNA, the CDR3 is TGTGCCTGGGGACAGGGTCTCTCTGACGAGCAGTACTTC.